This TCR beta chain appears in the sequencing data of a study of CD8 T cells in Susac syndrome. Findings and limits, study-wide: The authors acknowledged that the study's TCR sequencing and HLA analysis involved relatively few individuals.

To note about this clonotype: Its target is unknown.

An amount of RNA that ranged from roughly 0.45 to 1 ug was reverse transcribed with random hexamers. Amplification of TCR beta CDR3 by immunoSEQ multiplex PCR spanned 54 Vbeta and 13 Jbeta. One entry per CDR3 protein results from TCRdb running MiXCR on the immunoSEQ multiplex PCR reads. The data hold 150,000 to 200,000 distinct CDR3 sequences, with around 95% observed a single time. Blood CD8+ and CD4+ T cells underwent high-throughput TCR beta sequencing. Isolation of CD8+ and CD4+ T cells was performed negatively, whereas enrichment of TEMRA cells was done by FACS. The CDR3 runs 13 residues. Trimming stripped 1 base from V and 5 bases from J, with 10 bases between. Germline V gene data show CDR1 as DFQATT and CDR2 as SNEGSKA (reference sequence).

The origin of this receptor is a human donor with multiple sclerosis. This sequence joins TRBV20-1 and TRBJ2-3; D might be TRBD1 or TRBD2, each matching 5 bases. The sample was CD8+ T cells from PBMCs. CDR3 loop: CSARGRGQDTQYF. DNA of the CDR3: TGCAGTGCTAGAGGCCGGGGCCAAGATACGCAGTATTTT.